These T cell receptor beta chains were read from a single sample in a study of human T cells and chemical hapten exposure. A single record per CDR3 protein comes from TCRdb applying MiXCR to the RACE reads. The sample has some 31,000 distinct CDR3 sequences, about 5.5% seen once; the top ten hold around 13%. Specimen: whole blood. The receptors come from a human donor in good health. Some clones in this sample may be carry-over from other donors' samples. The CDR3 runs from the conserved cysteine through the conserved F or W. D genes are given only for firm matches. Part of the rows lack a size; the others show once, few, many or a class for expanded clones.

d_gene,v_gene,abundance,j_gene,CDR3nt,CDR3aa
-,TRBV5-1,many,TRBJ2-7,TGCGCCAGCAGCTTGGTGCCAGACCTCTCCTACGAGCAGTACTTC,CASSLVPDLSYEQYF
-,TRBV20-1,many,TRBJ2-1,TGCAGTGCTAGGACGGGGTCCGGCAATGAGCAGTTCTTC,CSARTGSGNEQFF
-,TRBV5-1,few,TRBJ1-5,TGCGCCAGCAGCTTAGAAGGGGTAGGCAATCAGCCCCAGCATTTT,CASSLEGVGNQPQHF
-,TRBV6-6,-,TRBJ2-3,TGTGCCAGCACCCTTCCTGCGGGCGCAGATACGCAGTATTTT,CASTLPAGADTQYF
-,TRBV19,-,TRBJ1-1,TGTCTGAAGACAGTGGAAGCTTTCTTT,CLKTVEAFF
-,TRBV9,many,TRBJ2-2,TGTGCCAGCAGCCCCGACTGGGGGGCCGGCACCGGGGAGCTGTTTTTT,CASSPDWGAGTGELFF
-,TRBV6-5,few,TRBJ1-3,TGTGCCAGCAAGCCTTGGGTGGAGGCTGGAAACACCATATATTTT,CASKPWVEAGNTIYF
TRBD1,TRBV6-4,-,TRBJ2-3,TGTGACAGCAGTGGGACAGGGGGCACAGATACGCAGTATTTT,CDSSGTGGTDTQYF
-,TRBV4-2,many,TRBJ1-1,TGTGCCAGCAGCCAAGATACGGGGGCCACTGAAGCTTTCTTT,CASSQDTGATEAFF
-,TRBV7-8,-,TRBJ1-1,TGTGCCAGCAGCTTAGTGGGGAAGTCCACTGAAGCTTTCTTT,CASSLVGKSTEAFF
TRBD1,TRBV10-3,many,TRBJ2-3,TGTGCCATCAAGGATGGTACAGGGGAGTCAGATACGCAGTATTTT,CAIKDGTGESDTQYF
-,TRBV5-6,few,TRBJ1-1,TGTGCCAGCAGCTTCGACACGGAGAACACTGAAGCTTTCTTT,CASSFDTENTEAFF
-,TRBV15,few,TRBJ2-1,TGTGCCACCAGCAGAGCAGACATCGGGAGTGAGCAGTTCTTC,CATSRADIGSEQFF
-,TRBV12-3/TRBV12-4,-,TRBJ2-1,TGTGCCAGCAGTTTCGCTAATGAGCAGTTCTTC,CASSFANEQFF
-,TRBV12-3/TRBV12-4,many,TRBJ1-5,TGTGCCAGCAGCTCCGAACAGGGTCGTCAGCCCCAGCATTTT,CASSSEQGRQPQHF
TRBD1,TRBV3-1,many,TRBJ2-2,TGTGCCAGCAGCCATACAGGGGACGAGCTGTTTTTT,CASSHTGDELFF
TRBD1,TRBV7-9,many,TRBJ2-3,TGTGCCAGCAGCCGTCCCGGGACAGGGGTCACAGATACGCAGTATTTT,CASSRPGTGVTDTQYF
-,TRBV18,many,TRBJ2-3,TGTGCCAGCTCACCACAGGGTGTAGATACGCAGTATTTT,CASSPQGVDTQYF
-,TRBV4-1,many,TRBJ1-6,TGCGCCAGCAGCCAGGATGGGACGGCGGGGGGTTCACCCCTCCACTTT,CASSQDGTAGGSPLHF
-,TRBV6-1,many,TRBJ2-1,TGTGCCAGCAGTCCCAAATTGTCCCCGGGGAGCGCCAGGTATGAGCAGTTCTTC,CASSPKLSPGSARYEQFF
-,TRBV4-1,many,TRBJ2-5,TGCGCCAGCAGCCAAGGTGTCTTAGGGGAGACCCAGTACTTC,CASSQGVLGETQYF
TRBD2,TRBV28,many,TRBJ2-3,TGTGCCAGCATCGATGGAAGCGGGAGACCAGATACGCAGTATTTT,CASIDGSGRPDTQYF
-,TRBV7-2,-,TRBJ2-7,TGTGCCAGCAGCCCAGCCCAGGTAGTCTCCTACGAGCAGTACTTC,CASSPAQVVSYEQYF
-,TRBV6-2/TRBV6-3,-,TRBJ2-5,TGTGCCAGCAGTGACATATTGGAGACCCAGTACTTC,CASSDILETQYF
-,TRBV12-3/TRBV12-4,many,TRBJ2-7,TGTGCCAGCAGTTTAGAGGGACTGCCAGGCTACGAGCAGTACTTC,CASSLEGLPGYEQYF
TRBD1,TRBV28,many,TRBJ2-3,TGTGCCAGCAACCTACAGGGGGCTAGCACAGATACGCAGTATTTT,CASNLQGASTDTQYF
-,TRBV28,many,TRBJ1-2,TGTGCCAGCAGTTCCCGACAGCGAAGGGGCTACACCTTC,CASSSRQRRGYTF
-,TRBV28,medium-sized,TRBJ2-4,TGTGCCAGCAGTTTCAACTCCTTCGGCATTCAGTACTTC,CASSFNSFGIQYF